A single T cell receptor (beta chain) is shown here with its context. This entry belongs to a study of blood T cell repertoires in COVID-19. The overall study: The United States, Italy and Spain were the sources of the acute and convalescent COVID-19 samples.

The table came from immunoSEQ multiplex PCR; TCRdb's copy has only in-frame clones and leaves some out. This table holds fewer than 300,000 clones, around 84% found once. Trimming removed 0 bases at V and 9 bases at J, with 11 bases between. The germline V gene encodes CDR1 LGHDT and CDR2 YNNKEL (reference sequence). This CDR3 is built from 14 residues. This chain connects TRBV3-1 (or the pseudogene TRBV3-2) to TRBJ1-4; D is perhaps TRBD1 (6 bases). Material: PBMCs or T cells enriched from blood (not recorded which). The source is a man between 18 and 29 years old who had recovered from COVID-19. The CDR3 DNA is TGTGCCAGCAGCCAAGAGAGTCAGGGGAAAAAACTGTTTTTT. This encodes CASSQESQGKKLFF.